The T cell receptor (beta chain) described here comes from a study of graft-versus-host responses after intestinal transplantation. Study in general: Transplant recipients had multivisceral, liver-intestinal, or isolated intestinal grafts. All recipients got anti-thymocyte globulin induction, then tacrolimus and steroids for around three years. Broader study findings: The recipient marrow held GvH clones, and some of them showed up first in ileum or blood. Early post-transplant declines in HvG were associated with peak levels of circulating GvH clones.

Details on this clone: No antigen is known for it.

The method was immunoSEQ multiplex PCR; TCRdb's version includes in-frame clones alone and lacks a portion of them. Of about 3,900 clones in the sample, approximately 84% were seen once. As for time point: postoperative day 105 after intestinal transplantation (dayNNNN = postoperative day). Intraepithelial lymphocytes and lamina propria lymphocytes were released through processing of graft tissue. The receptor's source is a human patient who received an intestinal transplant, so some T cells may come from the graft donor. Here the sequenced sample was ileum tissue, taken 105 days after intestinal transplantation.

CDR3 protein: CVRSLATGGETQYF. CDR3 sequence (DNA): TGTGTCAGAAGCTTAGCGACGGGAGGAGAGACCCAGTACTTC. V gene TRBV7-5 combines with J gene TRBJ2-5; the tabulated D call, TRBD2, remains unverified against the DNA. TRBV7-5 corresponds to a pseudogene. This CDR3 contains 14 residues.